The 7 T cell receptor beta chains given below trace back to one sample, sequenced in a study of cytomegalovirus exposure and HLA in healthy donors. PCR was performed using 60 Vbeta and 13 Jbeta primers. Sequenced by immunoSEQ multiplex PCR; TCRdb stores in-frame clones only, minus some. This sample carries about 170,000 clones, over 75% of them seen once, and the ten largest clones take around 3.1%. Sequencing used PBMCs. All receptors derive from a female donor in good health and CMV-seronegative.

This clone showed up just once. The gene calls are TRBV5-1 and TRBJ2-2; 15 bases line up with TRBD2. V lost 2 bases, J lost 5 bases, and 16 bases stayed unmatched. The CDR3 contains 21 residues. Looked up from germline, CDR1 is SGHRS and CDR2 is YFSETQ. CDR3 DNA sequence: TGCGCCAGCAGCTTACGAACACCGGGACAGGGACTAGCGGGAGGTACCGGGGAGCTGTTTTTT. Residues: CASSLRTPGQGLAGGTGELFF.

This clone was seen more than once but under ten times. The V gene is TRBV6-4, the J gene TRBJ2-1, with 9 bases matching TRBD2. This CDR3 has 16 amino acids. Germline V gene sequence: CDR1 MRHNA, CDR2 SNTAGT. The V gene end was trimmed by 3 bases and the J gene end by 3 bases; junction bases not matched to a gene: 6. CDR3 loop: CASSEWRSGSYNEQFF. The DNA of the CDR3 is TGTGCCAGCAGTGAGTGGCGTAGCGGGAGCTACAATGAGCAGTTCTTC.

The chain recombines TRBV7-3 with TRBJ1-2, with 7 nucleotides matching TRBD1. V trimming: 5 bases; J trimming: 5 bases; junction bases outside the gene matches: 5. CDR3 size: 13 residues. CDR1 is SGHTA, CDR2 FQGTGA, per germline. CDR3 nucleotide sequence: TGTGCCAGCAGCCCAAGACAGGGATATGGCTACACCTTC. This encodes CASSPRQGYGYTF.

The chain is built from TRBV7-3 and TRBJ2-3; 9 bases map to TRBD2. Germline V gene data show CDR1 as SGHTA and CDR2 as FQGTGA. This CDR3 is built from 15 residues. With 5 bases clipped from V and 3 bases from J, the junction kept 6 bases outside the gene matches. The CDR3: CASSLIAGETDTQYF. The CDR3 DNA is TGTGCCAGCAGCCTTATAGCGGGGGAGACAGATACGCAGTATTTT.

The V and J genes are TRBV10-3 and TRBJ2-1, with D perhaps matching TRBD2 (6 bases). The germline CDR1 and CDR2 sequences are ENHRY and SYGVKD. Trimming pared 7 bases from V and 9 bases from J, leaving 13 bases between. The CDR3 extends over 12 amino acids. CDR3 DNA sequence: TGTGCCATCAAGGAAGCGGGTCGTGAGCAGTTCTTC. As protein: CAIKEAGREQFF.

V is TRBV27 and J is TRBJ1-2, with 9 nucleotides matching TRBD1. The trim removed 6 bases at V and 5 bases at J, leaving 16 bases unmatched. Germline CDR1 reads MNHEY; CDR2 reads SMNVEV (reference sequence). The CDR3 covers 17 residues. The CDR3 DNA reads TGTGCCAGCAGCGTCAGGACAGGGGCTCAGAGGGAGTATGGCTACACCTTC. Translation gives CASSVRTGAQREYGYTF.

This chain connects TRBV7-9 to TRBJ2-7, with a weak D call TRBD1 (7 bases). Germline assignment: CDR1 SEHNR and CDR2 FQNEAQ (reference sequence). The ends were cut back, 5 bases at V and 0 bases at J, with 17 bases in the middle. The CDR3 length is 16 residues. CDR3 loop: CASSADQGGPSYEQYF. The CDR3 nucleotides read TGTGCCAGCAGCGCCGATCAGGGGGGTCCCTCCTACGAGCAGTACTTC.